A selection of T cell receptor beta chains follows, all from one sample in a study of T cells after yellow fever vaccination. Via MiXCR, TCRdb re-called the 5' RACE reads, giving one row per CDR3 protein. Counted here are about 550,000 distinct CDR3 sequences, about 19% occurring once; the ten biggest clones make up roughly an eighth. The sequencing used PBMCs, collected 15 days after the yellow fever booster vaccination. These receptors all stem from a man aged 25 to 40 who received the YFV17D yellow fever vaccine. Both conserved end residues are part of each CDR3. A D gene is named only where the DNA matches it firmly. Not all rows give a size; the values are once, few, many and, for expanded clones, a class.

V gene: TRBV20-1; J gene: TRBJ1-1; clone size: .; D gene: .; CDR3 protein: CSARRAGMLNTEAFF; CDR3 DNA: TGCAGTGCTAGGCGGGCGGGCATGTTGAACACTGAAGCTTTCTTT
V gene: TRBV6-5; J gene: TRBJ2-2; clone size: few; D gene: .; CDR3 protein: CASSYSYRFANTGELFF; CDR3 DNA: TGTGCCAGCAGTTACTCGTACCGGTTCGCGAACACCGGGGAGCTGTTTTTT
V gene: TRBV20-1; J gene: TRBJ1-1; clone size: few; D gene: .; CDR3 protein: CSARGGDRTEAFF; CDR3 DNA: TGCAGTGCTAGAGGCGGGGATCGGACTGAAGCTTTCTTT
V gene: TRBV4-3; J gene: TRBJ2-5; clone size: .; D gene: TRBD2; CDR3 protein: CASSQRRGEGTQYF; CDR3 DNA: TGCGCCAGCAGCCAACGCCGGGGGGAGGGGACCCAGTACTTC
V gene: TRBV30; J gene: TRBJ2-2; clone size: .; D gene: TRBD1; CDR3 protein: CAWVPGQGVGGELFF; CDR3 DNA: TGTGCCTGGGTTCCGGGACAGGGGGTTGGCGGGGAGCTGTTTTTT
V gene: TRBV20-1; J gene: TRBJ1-4; clone size: .; D gene: .; CDR3 protein: CSARVDGTTNEKLFF; CDR3 DNA: TGCAGTGCTAGAGTTGACGGGACAACTAATGAAAAACTGTTTTTT
V gene: TRBV6-5; J gene: TRBJ2-4; clone size: .; D gene: .; CDR3 protein: CASSYSSSGGAKNIQYF; CDR3 DNA: TGTGCCAGCAGTTACTCGTCAAGCGGAGGAGCCAAAAACATTCAGTACTTC
V gene: TRBV20-1; J gene: TRBJ2-4; clone size: .; D gene: .; CDR3 protein: CSARERLAKNIQYF; CDR3 DNA: TGCAGTGCTAGAGAGAGACTAGCCAAAAACATTCAGTACTTC
V gene: TRBV6-1; J gene: TRBJ1-1; clone size: few; D gene: .; CDR3 protein: CASLGQRGNTEAFF; CDR3 DNA: TGTGCCAGTCTTGGACAACGGGGGAACACTGAAGCTTTCTTT
V gene: TRBV28; J gene: TRBJ2-5; clone size: .; D gene: TRBD2; CDR3 protein: CASSDPLGGGSLETQYF; CDR3 DNA: TGTGCCAGCAGTGATCCCCTCGGCGGCGGGAGTTTAGAGACCCAGTACTTC
V gene: TRBV27; J gene: TRBJ2-3; clone size: .; D gene: TRBD2; CDR3 protein: CASSSPGLAGVTDTQYF; CDR3 DNA: TGTGCCAGCAGCTCCCCGGGACTAGCGGGGGTCACAGATACGCAGTATTTT
V gene: TRBV7-2; J gene: TRBJ2-3; clone size: few; D gene: .; CDR3 protein: CASSRGNEIPTDTQYF; CDR3 DNA: TGTGCCAGCAGCCGTGGAAACGAGATACCCACAGATACGCAGTATTTT
V gene: TRBV7-2; J gene: TRBJ2-7; clone size: .; D gene: TRBD2; CDR3 protein: CASSRGDVLGEQYF; CDR3 DNA: TGTGCCAGCAGCCGGGGGGATGTCCTGGGGGAGCAGTACTTC
V gene: TRBV7-9; J gene: TRBJ1-5; clone size: .; D gene: TRBD1; CDR3 protein: CASSTTGGVNQPQHF; CDR3 DNA: TGTGCCAGCAGTACGACAGGGGGGGTCAATCAGCCCCAGCATTTT
V gene: TRBV4-3; J gene: TRBJ2-1; clone size: few; D gene: TRBD2; CDR3 protein: CASSQDIGREGQQFF; CDR3 DNA: TGCGCCAGCAGCCAAGATATTGGGCGGGAGGGCCAACAGTTCTTC
V gene: TRBV7-9; J gene: TRBJ2-1; clone size: few; D gene: .; CDR3 protein: CASSRDIQFF; CDR3 DNA: TGTGCCAGCAGTCGGGACATCCAGTTCTTC
V gene: TRBV12-1; J gene: TRBJ2-7; clone size: .; D gene: .; CDR3 protein: CASSFGFMGTGPAEQYF; CDR3 DNA: TGTGCCAGCAGCTTTGGTTTTATGGGGACAGGGCCCGCCGAGCAGTACTTC
V gene: TRBV7-9; J gene: TRBJ2-7; clone size: .; D gene: .; CDR3 protein: CASSLTGTGGPEQYF; CDR3 DNA: TGTGCCAGCAGCTTAACAGGGACTGGAGGTCCTGAGCAGTACTTC
V gene: TRBV5-1; J gene: TRBJ2-5; clone size: many; D gene: .; CDR3 protein: CASSLTGAQETQYF; CDR3 DNA: TGCGCCAGCAGCTTGACCGGGGCCCAAGAGACCCAGTACTTC
V gene: TRBV7-2; J gene: TRBJ2-3; clone size: .; D gene: .; CDR3 protein: CASSLGGLVENF; CDR3 DNA: TGTGCCAGCAGCTTAGGGGGGTTGGTGGAAAATTTT
V gene: TRBV12-3/TRBV12-4; J gene: TRBJ1-2; clone size: .; D gene: .; CDR3 protein: CASTPNWGVDYGYTF; CDR3 DNA: TGTGCCAGCACCCCTAATTGGGGGGTGGATTATGGCTACACCTTC
V gene: TRBV7-8; J gene: TRBJ1-4; clone size: many; D gene: .; CDR3 protein: CASSFSGTRNEKLFF; CDR3 DNA: TGTGCCAGCAGCTTCTCCGGGACACGGAATGAAAAACTGTTTTTT
V gene: TRBV7-2; J gene: TRBJ2-1; clone size: few; D gene: TRBD2; CDR3 protein: CASRVSAASGYNEQFF; CDR3 DNA: TGTGCCAGCAGGGTTAGTGCGGCTAGCGGCTACAATGAGCAGTTCTTC
V gene: TRBV7-2; J gene: TRBJ2-2; clone size: few; D gene: .; CDR3 protein: CASSSGTITGELFF; CDR3 DNA: TGTGCCAGCAGCTCCGGGACAATAACCGGGGAGCTGTTTTTT
V gene: TRBV19; J gene: TRBJ1-6; clone size: few; D gene: TRBD1; CDR3 protein: CASSGDRRSPLHF; CDR3 DNA: TGTGCCAGTAGTGGGGACAGACGATCACCCCTCCACTTT
V gene: TRBV29-1; J gene: TRBJ2-3; clone size: .; D gene: .; CDR3 protein: CSVSPSSRFADTQYF; CDR3 DNA: TGCAGCGTTTCCCCTTCTAGCCGGTTCGCAGATACGCAGTATTTT
V gene: TRBV10-3; J gene: TRBJ1-3; clone size: .; D gene: .; CDR3 protein: CAITGNTIYF; CDR3 DNA: TGTGCCATCACTGGAAACACCATATATTTT
V gene: TRBV18; J gene: TRBJ2-5; clone size: few; D gene: TRBD2; CDR3 protein: CASSPVLGLAGKKETQYF; CDR3 DNA: TGTGCCAGCTCACCAGTTTTGGGACTAGCGGGAAAGAAAGAGACCCAGTACTTC
V gene: TRBV6-5; J gene: TRBJ2-1; clone size: .; D gene: TRBD1; CDR3 protein: CASSYSSQGANNEQFF; CDR3 DNA: TGTGCCAGCAGTTACTCGTCGCAGGGGGCGAACAATGAGCAGTTCTTC
V gene: TRBV29-1; J gene: TRBJ2-2; clone size: .; D gene: .; CDR3 protein: CSAKGPTGELFF; CDR3 DNA: TGCAGCGCCAAGGGGCCGACCGGGGAGCTGTTTTTT
V gene: TRBV28; J gene: TRBJ2-1; clone size: few; D gene: .; CDR3 protein: CASSPPIPLIYNEQFF; CDR3 DNA: TGTGCCAGCAGCCCCCCGATCCCCCTTATATACAATGAGCAGTTCTTC
V gene: TRBV19; J gene: TRBJ2-5; clone size: .; D gene: TRBD1; CDR3 protein: CASRRTGQETQYF; CDR3 DNA: TGTGCCAGTAGGAGGACAGGGCAAGAGACCCAGTACTTC
V gene: TRBV20-1; J gene: TRBJ2-7; clone size: .; D gene: TRBD1; CDR3 protein: CSARDWGQGLSYEQYF; CDR3 DNA: TGCAGTGCTAGAGATTGGGGACAGGGGCTCTCCTACGAGCAGTACTTC
V gene: TRBV12-3/TRBV12-4; J gene: TRBJ2-2; clone size: .; D gene: .; CDR3 protein: CASWADLNTGELFF; CDR3 DNA: TGTGCCAGCTGGGCAGACCTGAACACCGGGGAGCTGTTTTTT
V gene: TRBV5-1; J gene: TRBJ2-5; clone size: .; D gene: TRBD2; CDR3 protein: CASSITLAGGETQYF; CDR3 DNA: TGCGCCAGCAGCATAACACTAGCGGGAGGCGAGACCCAGTACTTC
V gene: TRBV7-2; J gene: TRBJ2-7; clone size: many; D gene: .; CDR3 protein: CASSHPEEGAYEQYF; CDR3 DNA: TGTGCCAGCAGCCACCCGGAGGAGGGGGCATACGAGCAGTACTTC
V gene: TRBV20-1; J gene: TRBJ2-7; clone size: .; D gene: TRBD1; CDR3 protein: CSARADRGSYEQYF; CDR3 DNA: TGCAGTGCTAGAGCGGACAGGGGCTCCTACGAGCAGTACTTC
V gene: TRBV20-1; J gene: TRBJ2-1; clone size: .; D gene: .; CDR3 protein: CSANRDPAYNEQFF; CDR3 DNA: TGCAGTGCCAACCGGGACCCAGCCTACAATGAGCAGTTCTTC
V gene: TRBV6-5; J gene: TRBJ2-2; clone size: .; D gene: TRBD2; CDR3 protein: CASSYLLAGANTGELFF; CDR3 DNA: TGTGCCAGCAGTTACTTGCTAGCGGGAGCGAACACCGGGGAGCTGTTTTTT
V gene: TRBV7-9; J gene: TRBJ1-1; clone size: .; D gene: .; CDR3 protein: CASSFGGAEAFF; CDR3 DNA: TGTGCCAGCAGCTTTGGGGGAGCTGAAGCTTTCTTT
V gene: TRBV27; J gene: TRBJ1-6; clone size: .; D gene: TRBD1; CDR3 protein: CASTGTGGSPLHF; CDR3 DNA: TGTGCCAGCACCGGGACAGGGGGTTCACCCCTCCACTTT
V gene: TRBV6-2/TRBV6-3; J gene: TRBJ2-1; clone size: .; D gene: .; CDR3 protein: CASSPTISGVYNEQFF; CDR3 DNA: TGTGCCAGCAGTCCCACCATTTCCGGGGTTTACAATGAGCAGTTCTTC
V gene: TRBV12-3/TRBV12-4; J gene: TRBJ1-3; clone size: .; D gene: .; CDR3 protein: CASSFSGGNTIYF; CDR3 DNA: TGTGCCAGCAGTTTTTCCGGGGGAAACACCATATATTTT
V gene: TRBV10-2; J gene: TRBJ1-6; clone size: .; D gene: TRBD1; CDR3 protein: CASTGTGVYNSPLHF; CDR3 DNA: TGCGCCAGCACGGGGACAGGGGTTTATAATTCACCCCTCCACTTT
V gene: TRBV18; J gene: TRBJ2-2; clone size: .; D gene: TRBD2; CDR3 protein: CASSRSGRAPTGELFF; CDR3 DNA: TGTGCCAGCTCACGAAGCGGGAGGGCCCCAACCGGGGAGCTGTTTTTT
V gene: TRBV25-1; J gene: TRBJ2-7; clone size: .; D gene: TRBD1; CDR3 protein: CASSESDRANYEQYF; CDR3 DNA: TGTGCCAGCAGTGAATCCGACAGGGCGAACTACGAGCAGTACTTC
V gene: TRBV11-2; J gene: TRBJ2-1; clone size: .; D gene: TRBD2; CDR3 protein: CASSRPPVQTSGSFYNEQFF; CDR3 DNA: TGTGCCAGCAGCCGCCCTCCAGTCCAGACTAGCGGGAGTTTCTACAATGAGCAGTTCTTC